This T cell receptor (beta chain) was captured by sequencing in a study of shared clonotypes between healthy human individuals. General observations from the study: Clonotypes shared by all four sorted-subset donors had higher generation probabilities than non-shared clonotypes.

Trimming pared 8 bases from V and 1 base from J, leaving 11 bases between. This CDR3 has 13 amino acids. Germline values: CDR1 MDHEN, CDR2 SYDVKM. Some clones are missing from TCRdb's copy, which holds only in-frame ones; the method was immunoSEQ multiplex PCR. In the table there are under 2.5 million clones, less than 95% of which are singletons. In regard to this clone: Its specificity is unknown.

In the CD4+ fraction, cells were divided into CD45RA+ naive and CD45RA-negative memory subsets. This receptor was identified in a man aged 18 to 29 in good health. Some clones in this sample may be carry-over from other donors' samples. The chain has TRBV28 and TRBJ1-2; maybe TRBD1 (5 bases). The material sequenced was naive CD4+ T cells from PBMCs. Subset noted: CD45RA+ positively selected. This CDR3 is CASVGRGNYGYTF. The CDR3, as DNA: TGTGCCAGCGTGGGAAGGGGTAACTATGGCTACACCTTC.